The 18 T cell receptor beta chains below were found in one sample sequenced in a study of cytomegalovirus exposure and HLA in healthy donors. Primers: 60 Vbeta forward and 13 Jbeta reverse. Some clones are missing from TCRdb's copy, which holds only in-frame ones; the method was immunoSEQ multiplex PCR. In the table there are tens of thousands of clones, 65% to 90% of which are singletons. Sequencing was carried out using PBMCs. These receptors were collected from a female donor in good health and CMV-seronegative.

The chain joins TRBV29-1 to TRBJ1-2; D perhaps matches TRBD1 (6 bases). Looked up from germline, CDR1 is SQVTM and CDR2 is ANQGSEA. The CDR3 loop spans 12 amino acids. Trimming removed 4 bases from V and 8 bases from J, with 14 bases in between. CDR3 in amino acids: CSVALGAGGYTF. CDR3 DNA sequence: TGCAGCGTTGCTTTGGGGGCGGGCGGCTACACCTTC.

This chain links TRBV11-2 with TRBJ2-2, with 10 bases that match TRBD2. This CDR3 is built from 15 residues. In germline, CDR1 is SGHAT, CDR2 FQNNGV. V shed 1 base and J 6 bases; nucleotides not matched to a gene: 2. The CDR3 DNA sequence: TGTGCCAGCAGCTTAGCAAGCGGGGGGGCCGGGGAGCTGTTTTTT. Translation gives CASSLASGGAGELFF.

V usage is TRBV29-1 and J usage is TRBJ2-4; D gene uncertain. The CDR3 length is 12 residues. V was shortened by 3 bases and J by 9 bases, with 12 bases between the two germline ends. In germline, CDR1 is SQVTM, CDR2 ANQGSEA. In DNA, the CDR3 is TGCAGCGTTGAGTCCACCAGATCCATTCAGTACTTC. It specifies CSVESTRSIQYF. The full variable domain, in which reference TRBV29-1 and TRBJ2-4 provide the parts outside the CDR3, is SAVISQKPSRDICQRGTSLTIQCQVDSQVTMMFWYRQQPGQSLTLIATANQGSEATYESGFVIDKFPISRPNLTFSTLTVSNMSPEDSSIYLCSVESTRSIQYFGAGTRLSVL.

The rearrangement links TRBV18 to TRBJ2-5; no clear D. The CDR3 runs to 12 residues. Germline CDR1 KGHSH, CDR2 LQKENI. The V gene lost 2 bases and the J gene lost 5 bases, with 6 bases spanning the gap. The CDR3 sequence is CASSPSRETQYF. The CDR3 coding sequence is TGTGCCAGCTCACCAAGCCGGGAGACCCAGTACTTC. The full variable domain, with the rest looked up from reference TRBV18 and TRBJ2-5, is NAGVMQNPRHLVRRRGQEARLRCSPMKGHSHVYWYRQLPEEGLKFMVYLQKENIIDESGMPKERFSAEFPKEGPSILRIQQVVRGDSAAYFCASSPSRETQYFGPGTRLLVL.

The V and J genes are TRBV11-2 and TRBJ2-3; perhaps TRBD2 as D (5 bases). Trimming removed 4 bases from V and 3 bases from J, with 11 bases in between. The CDR3 has 14 amino acids. Germline loops: CDR1 SGHAT, CDR2 FQNNGV. The CDR3 DNA reads as TGTGCCAGCAGCTCGTCAGCGGTTACAGATACGCAGTATTTT. Protein sequence: CASSSSAVTDTQYF.

The gene calls are TRBV2 and TRBJ1-5; weak D call: TRBD1 (6 bases). The CDR3 is made up of 14 amino acids. The germline CDR1 and CDR2 sequences are SNHLY and FYNNEI. Trimming took 3 bases from V and 6 from J, leaving 12 bases between them. In nucleotides, the CDR3 is TGTGCCAGCAGTGAGTACAGGGTGGGTCAGCCCCAGCATTTT. Protein sequence: CASSEYRVGQPQHF.

The genes are TRBV15 and TRBJ1-5, with a possible D match to TRBD1 (5 bases). CDR1 and CDR2 from the germline V gene are LNHNV and YYDKDF (reference sequence). The length of the CDR3 is 17 residues. V gave up 0 bases and J gave up 0 bases, with 12 bases separating them. CDR3 nucleotides: TGTGCCACCAGCAGAGAACACGACAGACCTAGCAATCAGCCCCAGCATTTT. Protein sequence: CATSREHDRPSNQPQHF.

The genes are TRBV5-6 and TRBJ1-2, with TRBD1 identical over 7 bases. The CDR3 consists of 15 residues. CDR1 and CDR2 from the germline V gene are SGHDT and YYEEEE. With V trimmed by 4 bases and J by 5 bases, 11 bases remained unmatched. This chain's CDR3 is CASSTRRDSQYGYTF. CDR3 coding DNA: TGTGCCAGCAGCACACGAAGGGACAGCCAATATGGCTACACCTTC.

This clone was seen a handful of times. In nucleotides, the CDR3 is TGTGCCACCAGCAGAGATTGGGTGGAGGCGGGTTTAGTTGAGCAGTTCTTC. Translated: CATSRDWVEAGLVEQFF. The chain links TRBV15 to TRBJ2-1, with D maybe TRBD2 (5 bases). V lost 0 bases and J 9 bases, leaving 21 bases between the germline ends. CDR1 and CDR2 (germline): LNHNV, YYDKDF (reference sequence). CDR3 length: 17 residues.

V and J are TRBV2 and TRBJ2-5, with D tentatively TRBD1 (5 bases). This CDR3 is 12 amino acids long. V lost 8 bases and J 3 bases, leaving 10 bases between the germline ends. Germline V gene sequence: CDR1 SNHLY, CDR2 FYNNEI. CDR3: CASAIREETQYF. CDR3 DNA: TGTGCCAGCGCAATCAGGGAAGAGACCCAGTACTTC.

This chain connects TRBV19 to TRBJ1-1, with 7 bases lining up with TRBD1. There are 14 residues in the CDR3. Trimming removed 6 bases from V and 0 bases from J; junction bases left unmatched: 4. Germline assignment: CDR1 LNHDA and CDR2 SQIVND (reference sequence). CDR3 sequence reads: CASRTGELNTEAFF. The DNA of the CDR3 is TGTGCCAGTAGAACAGGGGAACTGAACACTGAAGCTTTCTTT. The complete variable domain, with remaining parts taken from reference TRBV19 and TRBJ1-1, reads DGGITQSPKYLFRKEGQNVTLSCEQNLNHDAMYWYRQDPGQGLRLIYYSQIVNDFQKGDIAEGYSVSREKKESFPLTVTSAQKNPTAFYLCASRTGELNTEAFFGQGTRLTVV.

The chain employs TRBV7-2 and TRBJ1-1, with unresolved D. CDR1 is SGHTA, CDR2 FQGNSA, per germline. The CDR3 extends over 13 amino acids. The V and J ends lost 4 bases and 4 bases respectively, with 10 bases between them. The CDR3 coding sequence is TGTGCCAGCAGCTATGAACATACCACTGAAGCTTTCTTT. This encodes CASSYEHTTEAFF.

This chain joins TRBV11-3 and TRBJ1-5; perhaps TRBD1 as D (5 bases). Germline-derived CDR1 and CDR2 are SGHNT and YENEEA. Trimming removed 3 bases from V and 0 bases from J, with 9 bases in between. CDR3 size: 15 residues. The CDR3 sequence: CASSFDSYSNQPQHF. The CDR3 DNA reads TGTGCCAGCAGCTTTGACAGCTATAGCAATCAGCCCCAGCATTTT.

The chain uses TRBV19 and TRBJ2-3, with TRBD1 identical over 7 bases. V shed 5 bases, J shed 7 bases, and the junction held 6 bases outside the gene matches. CDR3 size: 13 residues. The germline V gene encodes CDR1 LNHDA and CDR2 SQIVND (reference sequence). The CDR3 nucleotides read TGTGCCAGTAGTGGACAGGTCCAGAATACGCAGTATTTT. It translates to CASSGQVQNTQYF.

The chain combines TRBV30 with TRBJ2-3, with 7 positions matching TRBD2. The length of the CDR3 is 12 residues. Per the germline V gene, CDR1 is GTSNPN and CDR2 is SVGIG (reference sequence). The V and J ends lost 8 bases and 3 bases, in that order; junction bases with no gene match: 5. The chain's CDR3 is CAGGGQTDTQYF. The CDR3 DNA sequence: TGTGCCGGGGGAGGGCAAACAGATACGCAGTATTTT.

The chain joins TRBV11-2 to TRBJ2-5; TRBD2 matches 15 bases. TRBJ2-7 explains the end of the DNA better; the J call may be wrong. The CDR3 consists of 17 residues. Germline lookup yields CDR1 SGHAT and CDR2 FQNNGV. The CDR3 DNA is TGTGCCAGCAGCCCGGGACTAGCGGGGGGTCTCTCCTACGAGCAGTACTTC. Encoded protein: CASSPGLAGGLSYEQYF.

Turning to this clone: Likely a read error: the CDR3 ends without its conserved phenylalanine or tryptophan. The CDR3 nucleotides are TGTGCCAGCAGTGACAGGGGGTACTCCTACGAGCAGTACCTC. Its protein product is CASSDRGYSYEQYL. The genes are TRBV27 and TRBJ2-7; TRBD1 matches 9 bases. Per germline, CDR1 MNHEY and CDR2 SMNVEV (reference sequence). With 5 bases clipped from V and 0 bases from J, the junction kept 2 bases outside the gene matches. The CDR3 runs 14 residues.

The rearrangement joins TRBV28 to TRBJ1-2; 10 nucleotides match TRBD1. The ends lost 3 bases at V and 4 bases at J; junction bases unmatched: 11. The CDR3 is made up of 17 amino acids. CDR1 and CDR2 (germline): MDHEN, SYDVKM. CDR3 DNA sequence: TGTGCCAGCAGTTTGGCCGGGACAGGGGCCACCATCTATGGCTACACCTTC. Amino acid sequence: CASSLAGTGATIYGYTF.